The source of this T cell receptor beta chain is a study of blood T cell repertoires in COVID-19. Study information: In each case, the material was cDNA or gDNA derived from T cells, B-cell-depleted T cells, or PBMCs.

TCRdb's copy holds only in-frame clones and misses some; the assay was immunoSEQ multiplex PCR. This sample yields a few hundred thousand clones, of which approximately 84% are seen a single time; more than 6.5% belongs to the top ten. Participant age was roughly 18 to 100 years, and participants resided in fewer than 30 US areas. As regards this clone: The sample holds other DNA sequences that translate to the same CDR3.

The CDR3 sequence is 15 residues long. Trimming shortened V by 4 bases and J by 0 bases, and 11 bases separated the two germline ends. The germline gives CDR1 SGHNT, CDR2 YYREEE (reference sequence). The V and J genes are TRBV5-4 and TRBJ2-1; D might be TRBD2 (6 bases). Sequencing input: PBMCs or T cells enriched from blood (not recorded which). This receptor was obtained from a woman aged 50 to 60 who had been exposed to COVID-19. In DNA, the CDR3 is TGTGCCAGCAGCCCTCGGGGGAGCTCCTACAATGAGCAGTTCTTC. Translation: CASSPRGSSYNEQFF.